This TCR beta chain was retrieved from a study of blood T cell repertoires in COVID-19. Study in general: Sources were T cells, B-cell-depleted T cells, or PBMCs; the material itself was cDNA or gDNA.

Clones were read by immunoSEQ multiplex PCR, and TCRdb kept only the in-frame ones, dropping some. Of some 340,000 clones listed, roughly 90% are singletons. The germline V and J ends were trimmed by 7 bases and 7 bases, with 14 bases remaining between them. There are 13 residues in the CDR3. Clinical history as reported by participants underpinned cohort assignment. Exposed participants came across a COVID-19 case within 2 weeks before study entry. The J gene is TRBJ1-5, the V gene TRBV12-3 or TRBV12-4, with D possibly being TRBD1 (6 bases). This TCR derives from a woman in her 30s who had been exposed to COVID-19. The sequencing input was PBMCs or T cells enriched from blood (not recorded which). For the CDR3, the DNA is TGTGCCAGCACCCTGACAAGGGGGCAGCCCCAGCATTTT. Encoded protein: CASTLTRGQPQHF.